The 12 T cell receptor beta chains below all came from one sample that was sequenced in a study of blood T cells in healthy people across ages. Sample-barcoded 5' priming and a J-beta primer mix drove a second PCR of 7 to 11 cycles. A single record per CDR3 protein comes from TCRdb applying MiXCR to the 5' RACE reads. The sample carries over a million distinct CDR3 sequences, over 35% recorded once. Sequences were obtained from blood. All receptors come from a woman in her sixties in good health.

J is TRBJ2-1 and V is TRBV14; TRBD1 matches 8 bases. V dropped 4 bases and J dropped 9; count of bases not matched to a gene: 8. The CDR3 is 14 amino acids. CDR1 and CDR2 from the germline V gene are SGHDN and FVKESK. The DNA of the CDR3 is TGTGCCAGCAGCCGACGGGACAGGCCGTCTGAGCAGTTCTTC. Translating it yields CASSRRDRPSEQFF.

V and J are TRBV20-1 and TRBJ2-7; 8 bases agree with TRBD2. CDR1 and CDR2 from the germline V gene are DFQATT and SNEGSKA (reference sequence). J was trimmed by 0 bases and V by 3 bases; bases with no gene match: 4. The CDR3 is made up of 14 amino acids. CDR3 in DNA: TGCAGTGCTAGCGCCGGGAGGGCCTCCTACGAGCAGTACTTC. Translation gives CSASAGRASYEQYF.

Regarding this clonotype: The junction departs from germline at one end; a sequencing error may be responsible. The rearrangement uses TRBV20-1 and TRBJ2-1, with D perhaps given as TRBD1 or TRBD2 (6 bases each). The CDR3 consists of 15 residues. The germline CDR1 and CDR2 sequences are DFQATT and SNEGSKA (reference sequence). DNA of the CDR3: TGCAGTGTTAGACGGAGGGGGGAGTCCTACAATGGGCAGTTCTTC. It is translated as CSVRRRGESYNGQFF.

This clonotype was recorded a few times. The gene calls are TRBV7-6 and TRBJ1-4; D remains unclear. V shed 5 bases and J shed 10 bases, with 17 bases lying between them. Germline assignment: CDR1 SGHVS and CDR2 FNYEAQ. The CDR3 is 14 residues long. The CDR3 here is CASSPAPDIGKLFF. CDR3 DNA: TGTGCCAGCAGCCCCGCCCCCGATATAGGAAAACTGTTTTTT.

This clonotype showed up just a few times. The chain carries TRBV29-1 and TRBJ2-7; 10 positions agree with TRBD2. J gave up 2 bases and V 1 base, and 5 bases lay outside the gene matches. The CDR3 has 15 residues. The germline V gene encodes CDR1 SQVTM and CDR2 ANQGSEA. The CDR3 is CSVEGPSGRPYEQYF. The DNA for the CDR3 is TGCAGCGTTGAAGGCCCTAGCGGGAGACCCTACGAGCAGTACTTC.

This clonotype was observed a handful of times. This chain uses TRBV5-1 with TRBJ2-7; D possibly corresponds to TRBD2 (5 bases). The CDR3 is 13 amino acids. Germline V gives CDR1 SGHRS, CDR2 YFSETQ. The V end lost 4 bases, the J end lost 4 bases, and 12 bases lay between the germline ends. The CDR3 here is CASSLAWGYEQYF. The CDR3 DNA reads TGCGCCAGCAGCCTAGCCTGGGGATACGAGCAGTACTTC.

This clonotype showed up just once. The chain joins TRBV5-1 to TRBJ2-1; TRBD2 agrees at 11 bases. After removal of 1 base from V and 1 base from J, the junction contained 7 bases not matched to a gene. Germline V gives CDR1 SGHRS, CDR2 YFSETQ. CDR3 length: 18 residues. CDR3 DNA sequence: TGCGCCAGCAGCTTGACCACTAGCGGGAGCCTGTCCTACAATGAGCAGTTCTTC. This translates into CASSLTTSGSLSYNEQFF. Variable domain in full (rest from reference TRBV5-1 and TRBJ2-1): KAGVTQTPRYLIKTRGQQVTLSCSPISGHRSVSWYQQTPGQGLQFLFEYFSETQRNKGNFPGRFSGRQFSNSRSEMNVSTLELGDSALYLCASSLTTSGSLSYNEQFFGPGTRLTVL.

V gene TRBV20-1 combines with J gene TRBJ2-5; 7 bases agree with TRBD2. V gave up 4 bases and J gave up 0 bases; unmatched junction bases: 14. The CDR3 consists of 17 residues. CDR1 is DFQATT, CDR2 SNEGSKA, per germline (reference sequence). The CDR3 is CSANLLGGSTNQETQYF. The CDR3 bases are TGCAGTGCTAACCTCCTGGGGGGGTCAACTAACCAAGAGACCCAGTACTTC.

This clonotype has more than one count but fewer than ten. The CDR3 is CSGRTRDRGPYGYTF. The CDR3 nucleotides are TGCAGCGGTCGTACCCGGGACAGGGGGCCTTATGGCTACACCTTC. The chain recombines TRBV29-1 with TRBJ1-2; 12 nucleotides agree with TRBD1. Losses at the gene ends were 7 bases for V and 5 bases for J; bases not matched to a gene: 11. The CDR3 is 15 amino acids. The germline V gene encodes CDR1 SQVTM and CDR2 ANQGSEA.

This clonotype was seen more than once but under ten times. The gene calls are TRBV6-5 and TRBJ2-3; 9 bases map to TRBD2. J was trimmed by 6 bases and V by 0 bases; bases with no gene match: 1. Germline CDR1 is MNHEY and CDR2 is SVGAGI. The length of the CDR3 is 14 residues. CDR3 residues: CASSYSGLADTQYF. For the CDR3, the DNA is TGTGCCAGCAGTTACTCCGGACTAGCGGATACGCAGTATTTT.

This clonotype was counted a single time. The CDR3 loop is CSISGGDEQFF. CDR3 nucleotide sequence: TGTTCCATCTCGGGAGGGGATGAGCAGTTCTTC. The V gene is TRBV7-9, the J gene TRBJ2-1, with 8 bases matching TRBD2. The CDR3 totals 11 residues. CDR1 is SEHNR, CDR2 FQNEAQ, per germline (reference sequence).

This chain connects TRBV12-3 or TRBV12-4 to TRBJ2-5, with 7 bases identical to TRBD2. This CDR3 has 15 amino acids. V shed 7 bases, J shed 3 bases, and the junction held 11 bases outside the gene matches. CDR3 in DNA: TGTGCCAGCACCTCCGGACTAGGAGAAGAAGAGACCCAGTACTTC. This translates into CASTSGLGEEETQYF.